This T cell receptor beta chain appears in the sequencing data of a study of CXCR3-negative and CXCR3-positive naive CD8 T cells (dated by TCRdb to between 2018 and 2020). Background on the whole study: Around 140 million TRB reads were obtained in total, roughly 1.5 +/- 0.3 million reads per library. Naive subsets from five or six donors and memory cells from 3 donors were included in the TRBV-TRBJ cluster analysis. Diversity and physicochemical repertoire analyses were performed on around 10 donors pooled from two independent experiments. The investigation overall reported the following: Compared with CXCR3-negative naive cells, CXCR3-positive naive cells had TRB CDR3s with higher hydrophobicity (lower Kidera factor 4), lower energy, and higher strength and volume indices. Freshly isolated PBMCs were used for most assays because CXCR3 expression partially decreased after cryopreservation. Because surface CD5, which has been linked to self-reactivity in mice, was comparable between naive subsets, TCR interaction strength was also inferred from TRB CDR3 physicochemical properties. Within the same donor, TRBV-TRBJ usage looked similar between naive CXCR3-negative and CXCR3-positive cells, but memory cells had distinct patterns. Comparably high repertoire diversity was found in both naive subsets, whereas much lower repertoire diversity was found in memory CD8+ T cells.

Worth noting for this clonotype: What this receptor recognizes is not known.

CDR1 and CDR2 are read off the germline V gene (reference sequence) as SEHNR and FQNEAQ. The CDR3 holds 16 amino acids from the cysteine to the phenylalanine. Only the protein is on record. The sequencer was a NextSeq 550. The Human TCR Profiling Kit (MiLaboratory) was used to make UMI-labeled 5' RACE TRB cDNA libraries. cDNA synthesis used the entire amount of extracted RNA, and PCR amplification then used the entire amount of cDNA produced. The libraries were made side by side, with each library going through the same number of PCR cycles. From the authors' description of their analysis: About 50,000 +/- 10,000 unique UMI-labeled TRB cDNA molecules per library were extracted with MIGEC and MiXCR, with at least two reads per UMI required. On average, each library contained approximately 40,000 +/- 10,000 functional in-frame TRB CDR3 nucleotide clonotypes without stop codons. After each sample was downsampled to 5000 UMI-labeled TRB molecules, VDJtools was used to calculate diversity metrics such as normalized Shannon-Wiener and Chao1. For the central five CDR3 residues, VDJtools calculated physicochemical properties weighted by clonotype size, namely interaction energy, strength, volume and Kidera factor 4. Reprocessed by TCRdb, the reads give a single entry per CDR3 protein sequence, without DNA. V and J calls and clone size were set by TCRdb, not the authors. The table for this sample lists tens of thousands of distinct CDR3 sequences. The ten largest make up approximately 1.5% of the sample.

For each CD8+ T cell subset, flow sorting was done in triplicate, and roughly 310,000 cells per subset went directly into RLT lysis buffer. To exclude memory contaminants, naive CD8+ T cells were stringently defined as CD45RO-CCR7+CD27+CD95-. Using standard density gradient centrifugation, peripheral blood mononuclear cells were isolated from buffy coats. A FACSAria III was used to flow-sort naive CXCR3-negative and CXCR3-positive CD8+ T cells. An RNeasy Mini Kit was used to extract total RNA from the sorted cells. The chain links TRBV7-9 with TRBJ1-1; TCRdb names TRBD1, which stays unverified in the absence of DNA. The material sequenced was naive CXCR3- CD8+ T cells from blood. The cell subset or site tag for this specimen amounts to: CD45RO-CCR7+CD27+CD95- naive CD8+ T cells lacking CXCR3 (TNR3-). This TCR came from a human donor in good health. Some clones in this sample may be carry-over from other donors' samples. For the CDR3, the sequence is CASSPRGVGGIIEAFF.